This T cell receptor (beta chain) originates from a study of blood T cell repertoires in COVID-19. For the study at large: COVID-19 samples from acute and convalescent phases originated in the United States, Italy and Spain. Sources were T cells, B-cell-depleted T cells, or PBMCs; the material itself was cDNA or gDNA.

Germline assignment: CDR1 SGDLS and CDR2 YYNGEE. The CDR3 sequence is 13 residues long. Trimming shortened V by 3 bases and J by 4 bases, and 10 bases separated the two germline ends. In the authors' methods: Scientists estimated how many nucleated cells there were by amplifying reference gene primers. Assay: immunoSEQ multiplex PCR; the TCRdb copy retains only in-frame clones and omits some. The D gene and trimming were derived from the DNA, and the V and J assignments and clone size from that table. The sample carries 140,000 to 150,000 clones, over 70% recorded once. Sequencing was carried out using peripheral blood. The chain joins TRBV9 to TRBJ1-2; possibly TRBD1 for D (6 bases). The sequence was obtained from a woman aged 55-69 years with acute or convalescent COVID-19. CDR3 in DNA: TGTGCCAGCAGCGCCAGGGGACCCTATGGCTACACCTTC. This gives the protein CASSARGPYGYTF. The full variable domain, completed using reference TRBV9 and TRBJ1-2, is DSGVTQTPKHLITATGQRVTLRCSPRSGDLSVYWYQQSLDQGLQFLIQYYNGEERAKGNILERFSAQQFPDLHSELNLSSLELGDSALYFCASSARGPYGYTFGSGTRLTVV.